The sequence of this TCR beta chain was determined in a study of identifying expanded T cells in peripheral blood. Healthy donors had no documented immune events, such as infections, while sampled. To note about this clone: The antigen remains unidentified.

General observations from the study: Differentially abundant clones: about 1.2 between replicates, just under 17 at approximately two weeks, around 20 at four.

Some clones are missing from TCRdb's copy, which holds only in-frame ones; the method was immunoSEQ multiplex PCR. This table holds about 85,000 clones, approximately 89% found once. The CDR3 sequence is 17 residues long. The V gene lost 4 bases and the J gene lost 6 bases, with 23 bases spanning the gap. Germline CDR1 reads SGHNT; CDR2 reads YYREEE (reference sequence). The source of this sequence is a person aged 18-69 years in good health. The gene calls are TRBV5-4 and TRBJ2-1; D assignment may be TRBD1 or TRBD2 (5 bases each). Sequenced material: blood. The CDR3 DNA sequence: TGTGCCAGCAGCGACAGCGCGATGAGGGCAGGGCGCAATGAGCAGTTCTTC. This gives the protein CASSDSAMRAGRNEQFF.